This T cell receptor (beta chain) was recovered during a study of metastatic and nonmetastatic thyroid tumors. Broader study findings: Within blood and tumor, benign nodules reportedly had significantly lower TCR beta diversity than malignant thyroid tumors did.

TCRdb recomputed clones from the PCR reads via MiXCR. Of over 45,000 clones in the sample, approximately 20% were seen once. Patients had received no treatment of any kind before thyroid surgery. This clone is medium-sized by share. Its cognate antigen is unknown. Trimming removed 9 bases at V and 2 bases at J, with 6 bases between. Germline V lookup: CDR1 KGHDR, CDR2 SFDVKD. This CDR3 has 11 residues. Sequencing was done on a sample of blood. V gene TRBV24-1 combines with J gene TRBJ1-2, with D hard to call. The receptor's source is a male donor with papillary thyroid cancer or a benign thyroid nodule (not recorded which). Some clones in this sample may be carry-over from other donors' samples. CDR3 region: CATATNYGYTF. For the CDR3, the DNA is TGTGCCACCGCAACAAACTATGGCTACACCTTC.